In its sample, the clone carrying this T cell receptor beta chain was seen many times. What it binds is unknown. TCRdb processed the 5' RACE reads anew with MiXCR; each CDR3 protein has one entry. The sample includes under 200,000 distinct CDR3 sequences, approximately 6.7% of them seen just once. The source of the sample is a study of T cells after yellow fever vaccination. General study findings and limits: FACS-sorted repertoires might harbor abundant contaminating clonotypes from the bulk population.

The CDR3 sequence is 13 residues long. Trimming took off 2 bases at V and 7 bases at J, with 8 bases between the two ends. Per germline, CDR1 MNHEY and CDR2 SVGAGI. The source material was CD4+ T cells sorted from PBMCs, sampled roughly 5 days after the first yellow fever vaccination. This TCR derives from a man between 18 and 35 years old who received the YFV17D yellow fever vaccine. The chain employs TRBV6-5 and TRBJ2-2; D uncertain. For the CDR3, the DNA is TGTGCCAGCAGTTACGCGGTGAACGGGGAGCTGTTTTTT. Translation: CASSYAVNGELFF.